The sequence of this TCR beta chain was determined in a study of blood T cell repertoires in COVID-19. Participant ages covered roughly 18 to 90 years across around 22 US areas. Categorization into cohorts depended on clinical history that participants reported. Recovery among Cohort 3 donors was established by two negative PCRs, clearance, or symptom resolution. Germline values: CDR1 SGHTS, CDR2 YDEGEE. The J segment lost 5 bases and the V segment lost 3 bases, leaving 7 bases of the junction unmatched. CDR3 size: 15 residues. Sequencing was performed with immunoSEQ multiplex PCR; in TCRdb, only in-frame clones are kept and a portion is missing. The data hold roughly 300,000 clones, with 80% to 90% observed a single time.

Specimen: PBMCs or T cells enriched from blood (not recorded which). The V and J genes are TRBV5-8 and TRBJ2-5; 10 bases line up with TRBD1. The receptor's source is a woman aged 18-29 years who had recovered from COVID-19. The CDR3 sequence: CASSSRTGGMETQYF. The CDR3 DNA follows: TGTGCCAGCAGCTCACGGACAGGGGGTATGGAGACCCAGTACTTC. The full variable domain, completed using reference TRBV5-8 and TRBJ2-5, is EAGVTQSPTHLIKTRGQQATLRCSPISGHTSVYWYQQALGLGLQFLLWYDEGEERNRGNFPPRFSGRQFPNYSSELNVNALELEDSALYLCASSSRTGGMETQYFGPGTRLLVL.